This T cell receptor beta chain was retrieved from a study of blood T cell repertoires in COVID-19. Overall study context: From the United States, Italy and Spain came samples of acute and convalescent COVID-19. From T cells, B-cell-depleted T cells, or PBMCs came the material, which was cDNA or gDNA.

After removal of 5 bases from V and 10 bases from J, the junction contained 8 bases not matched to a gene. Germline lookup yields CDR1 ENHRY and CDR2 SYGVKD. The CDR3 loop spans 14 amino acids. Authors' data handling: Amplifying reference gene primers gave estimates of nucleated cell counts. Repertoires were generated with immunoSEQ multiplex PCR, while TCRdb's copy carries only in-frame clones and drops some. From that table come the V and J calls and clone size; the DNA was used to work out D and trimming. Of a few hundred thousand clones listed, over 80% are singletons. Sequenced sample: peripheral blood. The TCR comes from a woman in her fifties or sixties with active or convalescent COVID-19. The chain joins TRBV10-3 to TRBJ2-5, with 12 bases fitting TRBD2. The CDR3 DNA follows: TGTGCCATCAGTCTGACTAGCGGGAGCCCAGACCAGTACTTC. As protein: CAISLTSGSPDQYF.